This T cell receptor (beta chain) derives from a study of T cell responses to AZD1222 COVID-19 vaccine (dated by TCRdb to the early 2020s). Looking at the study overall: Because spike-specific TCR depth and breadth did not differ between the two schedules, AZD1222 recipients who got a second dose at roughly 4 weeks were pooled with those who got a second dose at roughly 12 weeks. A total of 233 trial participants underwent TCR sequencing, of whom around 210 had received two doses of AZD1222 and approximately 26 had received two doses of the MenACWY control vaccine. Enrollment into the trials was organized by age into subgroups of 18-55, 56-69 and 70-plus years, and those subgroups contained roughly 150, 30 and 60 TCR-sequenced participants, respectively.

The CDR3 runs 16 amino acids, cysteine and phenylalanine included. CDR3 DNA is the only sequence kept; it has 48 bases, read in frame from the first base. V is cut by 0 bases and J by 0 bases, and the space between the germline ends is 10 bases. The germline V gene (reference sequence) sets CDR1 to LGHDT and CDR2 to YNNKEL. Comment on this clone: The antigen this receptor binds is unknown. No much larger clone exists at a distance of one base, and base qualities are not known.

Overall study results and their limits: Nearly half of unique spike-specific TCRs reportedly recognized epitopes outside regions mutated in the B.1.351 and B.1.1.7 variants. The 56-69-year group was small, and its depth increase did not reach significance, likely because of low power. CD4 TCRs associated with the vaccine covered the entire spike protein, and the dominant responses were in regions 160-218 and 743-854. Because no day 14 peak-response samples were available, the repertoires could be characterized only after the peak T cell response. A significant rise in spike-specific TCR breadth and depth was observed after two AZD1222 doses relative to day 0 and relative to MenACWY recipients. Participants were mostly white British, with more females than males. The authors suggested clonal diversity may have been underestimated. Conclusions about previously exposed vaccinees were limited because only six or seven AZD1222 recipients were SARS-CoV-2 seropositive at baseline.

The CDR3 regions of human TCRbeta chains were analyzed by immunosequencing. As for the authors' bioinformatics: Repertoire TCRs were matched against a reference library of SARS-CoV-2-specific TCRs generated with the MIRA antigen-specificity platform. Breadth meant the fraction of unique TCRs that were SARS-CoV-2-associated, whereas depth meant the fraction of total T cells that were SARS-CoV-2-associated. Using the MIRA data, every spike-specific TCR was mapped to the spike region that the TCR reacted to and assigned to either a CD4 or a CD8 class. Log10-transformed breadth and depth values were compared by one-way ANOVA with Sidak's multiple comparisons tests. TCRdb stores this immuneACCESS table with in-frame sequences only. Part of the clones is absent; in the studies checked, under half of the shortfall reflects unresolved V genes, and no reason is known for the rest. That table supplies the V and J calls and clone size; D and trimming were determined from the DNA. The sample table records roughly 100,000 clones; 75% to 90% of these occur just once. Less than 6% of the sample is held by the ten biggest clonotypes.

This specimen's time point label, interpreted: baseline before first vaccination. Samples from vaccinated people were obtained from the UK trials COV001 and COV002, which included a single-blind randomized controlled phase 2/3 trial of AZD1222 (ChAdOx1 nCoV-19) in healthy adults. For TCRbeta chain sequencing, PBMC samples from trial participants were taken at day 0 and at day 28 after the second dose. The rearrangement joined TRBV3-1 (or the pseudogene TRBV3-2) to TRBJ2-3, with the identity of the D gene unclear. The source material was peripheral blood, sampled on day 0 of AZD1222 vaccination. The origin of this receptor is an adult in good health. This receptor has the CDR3 CASSQDRTPSTDTQYF. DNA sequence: TGTGCCAGCAGCCAAGATCGGACGCCTAGCACAGATACGCAGTATTTT.